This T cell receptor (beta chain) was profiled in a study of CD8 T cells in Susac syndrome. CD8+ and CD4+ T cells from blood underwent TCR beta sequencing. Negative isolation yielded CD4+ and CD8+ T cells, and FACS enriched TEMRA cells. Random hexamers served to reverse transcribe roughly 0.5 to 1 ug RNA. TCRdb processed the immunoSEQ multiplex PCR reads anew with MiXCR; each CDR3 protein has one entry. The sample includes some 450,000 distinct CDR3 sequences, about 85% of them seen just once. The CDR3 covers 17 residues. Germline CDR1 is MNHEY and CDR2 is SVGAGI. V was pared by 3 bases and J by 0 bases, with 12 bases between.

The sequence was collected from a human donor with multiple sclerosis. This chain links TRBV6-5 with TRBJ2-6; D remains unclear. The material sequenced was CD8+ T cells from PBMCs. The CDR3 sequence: CASSYLGPSSGANVLTF. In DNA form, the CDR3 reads TGTGCCAGCAGTTATCTAGGGCCGAGCTCTGGGGCCAACGTCCTGACTTTC.